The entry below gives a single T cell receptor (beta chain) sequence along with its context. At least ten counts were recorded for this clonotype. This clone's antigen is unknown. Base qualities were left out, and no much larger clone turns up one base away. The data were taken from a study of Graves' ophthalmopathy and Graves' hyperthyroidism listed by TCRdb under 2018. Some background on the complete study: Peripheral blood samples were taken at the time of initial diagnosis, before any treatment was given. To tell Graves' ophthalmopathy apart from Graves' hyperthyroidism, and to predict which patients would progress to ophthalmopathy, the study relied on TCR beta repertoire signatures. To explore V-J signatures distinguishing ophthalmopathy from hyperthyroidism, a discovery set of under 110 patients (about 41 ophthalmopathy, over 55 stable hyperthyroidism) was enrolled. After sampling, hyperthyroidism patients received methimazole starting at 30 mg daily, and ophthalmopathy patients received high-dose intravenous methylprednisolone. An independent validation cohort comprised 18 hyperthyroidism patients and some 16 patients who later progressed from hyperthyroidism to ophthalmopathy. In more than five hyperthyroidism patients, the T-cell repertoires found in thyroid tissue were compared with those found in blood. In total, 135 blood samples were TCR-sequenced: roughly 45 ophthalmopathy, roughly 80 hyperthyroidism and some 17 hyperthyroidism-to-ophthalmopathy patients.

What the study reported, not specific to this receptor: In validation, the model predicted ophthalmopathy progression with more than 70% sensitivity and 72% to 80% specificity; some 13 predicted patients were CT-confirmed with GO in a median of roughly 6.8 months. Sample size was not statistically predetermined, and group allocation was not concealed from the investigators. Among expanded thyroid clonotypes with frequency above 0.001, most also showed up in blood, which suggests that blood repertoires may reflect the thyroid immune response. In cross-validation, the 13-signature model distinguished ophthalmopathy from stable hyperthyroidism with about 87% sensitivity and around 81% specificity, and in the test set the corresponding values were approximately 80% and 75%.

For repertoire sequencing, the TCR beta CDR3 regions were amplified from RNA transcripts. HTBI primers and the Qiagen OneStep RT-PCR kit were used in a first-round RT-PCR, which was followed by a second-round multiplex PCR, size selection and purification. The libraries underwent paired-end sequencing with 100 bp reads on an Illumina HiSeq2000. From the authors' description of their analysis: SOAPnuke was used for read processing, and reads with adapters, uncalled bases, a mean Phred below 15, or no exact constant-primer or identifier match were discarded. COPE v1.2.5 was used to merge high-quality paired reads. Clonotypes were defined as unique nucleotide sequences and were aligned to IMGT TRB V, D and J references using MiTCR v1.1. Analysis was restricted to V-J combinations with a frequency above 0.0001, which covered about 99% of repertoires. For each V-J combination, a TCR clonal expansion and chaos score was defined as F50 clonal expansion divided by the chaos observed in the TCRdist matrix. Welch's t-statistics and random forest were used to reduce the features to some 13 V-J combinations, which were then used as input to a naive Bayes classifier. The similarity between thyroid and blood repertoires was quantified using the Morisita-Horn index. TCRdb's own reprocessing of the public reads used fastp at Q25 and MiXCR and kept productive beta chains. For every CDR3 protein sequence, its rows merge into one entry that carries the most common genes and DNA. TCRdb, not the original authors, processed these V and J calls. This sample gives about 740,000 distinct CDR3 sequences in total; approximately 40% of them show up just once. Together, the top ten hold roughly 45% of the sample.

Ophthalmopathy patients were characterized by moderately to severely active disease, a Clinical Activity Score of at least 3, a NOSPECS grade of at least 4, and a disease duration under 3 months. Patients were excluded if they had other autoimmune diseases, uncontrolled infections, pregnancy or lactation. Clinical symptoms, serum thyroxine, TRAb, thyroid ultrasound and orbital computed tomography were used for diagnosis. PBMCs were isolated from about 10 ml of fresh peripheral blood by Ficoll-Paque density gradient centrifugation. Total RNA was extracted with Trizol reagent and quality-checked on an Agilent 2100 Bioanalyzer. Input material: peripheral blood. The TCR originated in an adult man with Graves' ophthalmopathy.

Read as DNA, the sequence is TGCAGTGCTAGCGTTCACACTGAAGCTTTCTTT. Translated, it reads CSASVHTEAFF. The rearrangement combines TRBV20-1 with TRBJ1-1, with the identity of the D gene unclear. The CDR3 runs 11 amino acids, cysteine and phenylalanine included. Just CDR3 DNA is preserved here, 33 bases in frame from base 1. The junction shows trimming of 3 bases on V and 3 bases on J, plus 5 bases between the germline ends. Based on the germline V gene (reference sequence), the CDR1 and CDR2 sequences are DFQATT and SNEGSKA.